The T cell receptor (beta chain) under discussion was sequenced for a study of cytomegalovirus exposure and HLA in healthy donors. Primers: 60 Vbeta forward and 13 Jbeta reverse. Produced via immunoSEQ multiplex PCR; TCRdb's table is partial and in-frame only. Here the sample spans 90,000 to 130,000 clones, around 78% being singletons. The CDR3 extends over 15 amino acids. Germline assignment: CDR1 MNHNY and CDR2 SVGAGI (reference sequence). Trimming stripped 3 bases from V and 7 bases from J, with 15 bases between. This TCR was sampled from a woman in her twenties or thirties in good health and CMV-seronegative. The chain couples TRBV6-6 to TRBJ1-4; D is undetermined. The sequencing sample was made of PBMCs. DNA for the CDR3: TGTGCCAGCAGTTATCTAGGGAGCGAGAGTGAAAAACTGTTTTTT. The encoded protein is CASSYLGSESEKLFF.